Shown below are 30 T cell receptor beta chains from a single sample sequenced in a study of CD8 T cells in Susac syndrome. When the RNA was reverse transcribed, random hexamers were used with an input of 0.5 to 1 ug. TCRdb re-derived calls from the immunoSEQ multiplex PCR reads in MiXCR, one entry per CDR3 protein. The table has approximately 220,000 distinct CDR3 sequences, 95% seen once. The sample taken for sequencing was CD4+ T cells from PBMCs. The receptor source for this set is a human donor with multiple sclerosis.

V is TRBV12-3 or TRBV12-4 and J is TRBJ2-7, with D perhaps TRBD1 (6 bases). The ends were cut back, 5 bases at V and 6 bases at J, with 14 bases in the middle. The CDR3 length is 13 residues. The CDR3 coding sequence is TGTGCCAGCAGTCCAGGGGCCCTAGGCGAGCAGTACTTC. Its protein product is CASSPGALGEQYF.

The gene calls are TRBV11-2 and TRBJ2-7; 11 nucleotides align to TRBD1. Germline trimming cut 5 bases from V and 5 bases from J; bases unmatched to any gene: 8. The CDR3 spans 15 residues. Germline V gene lookup returns CDR1 SGHAT and CDR2 FQNNGV. The CDR3 is CASSHLLGQGDEQYF. The CDR3 DNA reads as TGTGCCAGCAGCCATCTGCTGGGACAGGGGGACGAGCAGTACTTC.

The J gene is TRBJ1-1, the V gene TRBV20-1; D unclear. Per germline, CDR1 DFQATT and CDR2 SNEGSKA (reference sequence). The CDR3 contains 12 residues. This CDR3 reads CSPRVANTEAFF. CDR3 nucleotides: TGCAGCCCACGGGTGGCGAACACTGAAGCTTTCTTT.

The chain is built from TRBV6-5 and TRBJ1-5; D gene ambiguous. CDR1 and CDR2 from the germline V gene are MNHEY and SVGAGI. V lost 4 bases, J lost 11 bases, and 9 bases lay in between. The CDR3 is 11 residues long. CDR3 protein: CASSSGEAQHF. Here the CDR3 DNA reads TGTGCCAGCAGTTCCGGGGAGGCCCAGCATTTT.

The rearrangement uses TRBV29-1 and TRBJ2-5; maybe TRBD2 (5 bases). V was clipped by 4 bases and J by 2 bases, with 11 bases between them. The germline V gene encodes CDR1 SQVTM and CDR2 ANQGSEA. The CDR3 has 13 residues. The CDR3 reads CSVAAGHQETQYF. DNA of the CDR3: TGCAGCGTTGCTGCGGGCCATCAAGAGACCCAGTACTTC.

The CDR3 loop is CSSEAGGGTDTQYF. The CDR3 coding sequence is TGCAGCTCTGAGGCAGGGGGAGGCACAGATACGCAGTATTTT. This rearrangement joins TRBV29-1 to TRBJ2-3, with 7 bases aligning to TRBD1. This CDR3 is built from 14 residues. V shed 8 bases and J 1 base; nucleotides not matched to a gene: 9. Germline CDR1 is SQVTM and CDR2 is ANQGSEA.

The V gene is TRBV29-1, the J gene TRBJ2-5, with D maybe TRBD1 (5 bases). In germline, CDR1 is SQVTM, CDR2 ANQGSEA. With 4 bases removed from V and 3 bases from J, the gap between germline ends came to 12 bases. The length of the CDR3 is 13 residues. The CDR3: CSVAMQGKETQYF. Here the CDR3 DNA reads TGCAGCGTTGCTATGCAGGGAAAAGAGACCCAGTACTTC.

The V call is TRBV6-5, the J call TRBJ1-2; D perhaps matches TRBD1 (6 bases). V lost 6 bases, J lost 13 bases, and 15 bases lay in between. The CDR3 is 11 amino acids. Per the germline V gene, CDR1 is MNHEY and CDR2 is SVGAGI. CDR3 region: CASSSRGDVTF. The CDR3 coding sequence is TGTGCCAGCAGCTCAAGGGGGGACGTCACCTTC.

The chain couples TRBV18 to TRBJ2-7; D unclear. Per the germline V gene, CDR1 is KGHSH and CDR2 is LQKENI. Trimming stripped 5 bases from V and 0 bases from J, with 8 bases between. The length of the CDR3 is 13 residues. CDR3 in amino acids: CASSYGVSYEQYV. The CDR3 DNA reads as TGTGCCAGCTCATACGGAGTCTCCTACGAGCAGTACGTC.

The chain is built from TRBV30 and TRBJ1-1; D is ambiguous. The CDR3 spans 11 residues. Germline-derived CDR1 and CDR2 are GTSNPN and SVGIG (reference sequence). Trimming left V 5 bases short and J 1 base short, with 5 bases between. The CDR3 sequence is CAWERNTEAFF. In nucleotides, the CDR3 is TGTGCCTGGGAACGGAACACTGAAGCTTTCTTT.

Only one count was recorded for this clonotype. The chain recombines TRBV12-3 or TRBV12-4 with TRBJ1-6; no definite D call. The V end lost 5 bases, the J end lost 8 bases, and 10 bases lay between the germline ends. The CDR3 has 13 residues. In nucleotides, the CDR3 is TGTGCCAGCAGTACATCGGCCCATTCACCCCTCCACTTT. Encoded protein: CASSTSAHSPLHF.

The rearrangement uses TRBV4-1 and TRBJ2-1, with a weak D call TRBD2 (5 bases). Trimming left V 4 bases short and J 5 bases short, with 18 bases between. The germline gives CDR1 MGHRA, CDR2 YSYEKL. The CDR3 runs to 16 residues. CDR3 in amino acids: CASSRLPPGLDNEQFF. The CDR3 bases are TGCGCCAGCAGCCGACTACCGCCCGGCCTCGACAATGAGCAGTTCTTC.

This chain connects TRBV7-9 to TRBJ2-1; 11 bases are shared with TRBD1. V lost 0 bases, J lost 15 bases, and 4 bases stayed unmatched. Germline V CDR1 and CDR2: SEHNR, FQNEAQ (reference sequence). The CDR3 length is 13 residues. This CDR3 reads CASSLAAGTGGFF. In nucleotides, the CDR3 is TGTGCCAGCAGCTTAGCGGCCGGGACAGGGGGGTTCTTC.

V and J are TRBV7-9 and TRBJ2-1; D is possibly TRBD2 (6 bases). Looked up from germline, CDR1 is SEHNR and CDR2 is FQNEAQ (reference sequence). V was pared by 6 bases and J by 0 bases, with 18 bases between. This CDR3 is 17 amino acids long. CDR3 in DNA: TGTGCCAGCAGAGGAGGGTGGGTTCGGAGCTCCTACAATGAGCAGTTCTTC. Translating it yields CASRGGWVRSSYNEQFF.

This chain connects TRBV20-1 to TRBJ2-1; 15 nucleotides line up with TRBD2. The CDR3 has 15 amino acids. The germline CDR1 and CDR2 sequences are DFQATT and SNEGSKA (reference sequence). V shed 6 bases and J 9 bases; nucleotides not matched to a gene: 9. CDR3 sequence (DNA): TGCAGTGCCCCCGGGGGACTAGCGGGGGGAATTGAGCAGTTCTTC. It yields the protein CSAPGGLAGGIEQFF.

The chain has TRBV7-8 and TRBJ1-6, with 10 bases matching TRBD1. The length of the CDR3 is 15 residues. The germline V gene has CDR1 SGHVS and CDR2 FQNEAQ. Losses at the gene ends were 5 bases for V and 8 bases for J; bases not matched to a gene: 6. CDR3 nucleotides: TGTGCCAGCAGCGTCCTGACAGGGGGCGATTCACCCCTCCACTTT. Protein product: CASSVLTGGDSPLHF.

This CDR3 is CASSRDRSGELFF. DNA for the CDR3: TGCGCCAGCAGCCGGGACAGAAGCGGGGAGCTGTTTTTT. The chain couples TRBV5-1 to TRBJ2-2, with TRBD1 matching over 7 bases. Per the germline V gene, CDR1 is SGHRS and CDR2 is YFSETQ. CDR3 length: 13 residues. With V trimmed by 4 bases and J by 7 bases, 4 bases remained unmatched. The variable domain in full, with the rest retrieved from reference TRBV5-1 and TRBJ2-2, is KAGVTQTPRYLIKTRGQQVTLSCSPISGHRSVSWYQQTPGQGLQFLFEYFSETQRNKGNFPGRFSGRQFSNSRSEMNVSTLELGDSALYLCASSRDRSGELFFGEGSRLTVL.

The genes are TRBV30 and TRBJ1-1; D possibly corresponds to TRBD1 (5 bases). The ends were cut back, 4 bases at V and 9 bases at J, with 12 bases in the middle. This CDR3 has 11 amino acids. Germline CDR1 GTSNPN, CDR2 SVGIG (reference sequence). CDR3: CAWTAGAQAFF. For the CDR3, the DNA is TGTGCCTGGACAGCTGGGGCTCAAGCTTTCTTT.

The V gene is TRBV14, the J gene TRBJ1-1, with D maybe TRBD1 (5 bases). V was cut by 0 bases and J by 12 bases, with 11 bases left in between. Germline V CDR1 and CDR2: SGHDN, FVKESK. The CDR3 runs 12 residues. The CDR3 protein is CASSQDYGASFF. CDR3 bases: TGTGCCAGCAGCCAAGATTACGGGGCGTCTTTCTTT.

This clonotype appeared a single time. This chain links TRBV15 with TRBJ1-6; 9 nucleotides agree with TRBD1. Per the germline V gene, CDR1 is LNHNV and CDR2 is YYDKDF (reference sequence). The length of the CDR3 is 14 residues. The trim removed 3 bases at V and 9 bases at J, leaving 3 bases unmatched. The chain's CDR3 is CATSRTGGSSPLHF. The DNA of the CDR3 is TGTGCCACCAGCAGGACAGGGGGGAGTTCACCCCTCCACTTT.

J is TRBJ1-5 and V is TRBV5-1, with a tentative D call TRBD1 (6 bases). CDR3 length equals 16 residues. Trimming pared 4 bases from V and 1 base from J, leaving 15 bases between. The germline gives CDR1 SGHRS, CDR2 YFSETQ. The CDR3 sequence: CASSKEPGQSNQPQHF. For the CDR3, the DNA is TGCGCCAGCAGCAAGGAACCCGGACAGAGCAATCAGCCCCAGCATTTT.

This rearrangement joins TRBV20-1 to TRBJ1-2; D ambiguous. The V end lost 0 bases, the J end lost 1 base, and 3 bases lay between the germline ends. The length of the CDR3 is 12 residues. The germline CDR1 and CDR2 sequences are DFQATT and SNEGSKA (reference sequence). CDR3 in amino acids: CSARDINYGYTF. The DNA of the CDR3 is TGCAGTGCTAGAGACATTAACTATGGCTACACCTTC.

The chain joins TRBV7-2 to TRBJ2-5; D possibly corresponds to TRBD2 (6 bases). In germline, CDR1 is SGHTA, CDR2 FQGNSA. This CDR3 region has 14 residues. Trimming pared 3 bases from V and 7 bases from J, leaving 15 bases between. The CDR3 reads CASSLSGLLGTQYF. Here the CDR3 DNA reads TGTGCCAGCAGCTTGTCGGGACTTCTCGGGACCCAGTACTTC.

J is TRBJ2-7 and V is TRBV11-1, with D unclear. V gave up 2 bases and J gave up 0 bases, with 11 bases separating them. The V gene's germline CDR1 is SGHAT and CDR2 FQDESV (reference sequence). The CDR3 has 15 amino acids. The CDR3 nucleotides are TGTGCCAGCAGCTTATCGGCCTCCAGCTCCTACGAGCAGTACTTC. Encoded protein: CASSLSASSSYEQYF.

This clonotype was seen just once. V is TRBV14 and J is TRBJ2-2; D not resolved. Germline V gene lookup returns CDR1 SGHDN and CDR2 FVKESK. Trimming cost V 4 bases and J 2 bases, with 8 bases left between them. CDR3 size: 14 residues. CDR3 DNA: TGTGCCAGCAGCCCCTCTTTTAACACCGGGGAGCTGTTTTTT. Its protein is CASSPSFNTGELFF.

The V gene is TRBV29-1, the J gene TRBJ2-1; 7 bases map to TRBD2. The V gene's germline CDR1 is SQVTM and CDR2 ANQGSEA. CDR3 size: 14 residues. Trimming cost V 3 bases and J 3 bases; bases outside gene matches: 5. CDR3 coding DNA: TGCAGCGTTGAGGGTCTAGCGGTCTACAATGAGCAGTTCTTC. Translating gives CSVEGLAVYNEQFF.

The chain carries TRBV3-1 and TRBJ1-2; D unclear. Germline assignment: CDR1 LGHDT and CDR2 YNNKEL (reference sequence). The CDR3 totals 11 residues. V dropped 5 bases and J dropped 6 bases, with 7 bases sitting between them. The CDR3 protein is CASSYSNGYTF. The CDR3 coding sequence is TGTGCCAGCAGCTACTCGAATGGCTACACCTTC.

The chain employs TRBV7-8 and TRBJ2-1; TRBD2 matches 9 bases. The germline gives CDR1 SGHVS, CDR2 FQNEAQ. V lost 7 bases, J lost 5 bases, and 9 bases stayed unmatched. The CDR3 runs to 15 residues. CDR3 in amino acids: CASNNPAGGNNEQFF. CDR3 nucleotides: TGTGCCAGCAACAATCCAGCGGGGGGCAACAATGAGCAGTTCTTC.

V and J are TRBV18 and TRBJ1-4; D gene ambiguous. The CDR3 has 15 residues. Germline values: CDR1 KGHSH, CDR2 LQKENI. Trimming shortened V by 3 bases and J by 1 base, and 9 bases separated the two germline ends. The CDR3 protein is CASSPQVETNEKLFF. CDR3 bases: TGTGCCAGCTCACCCCAAGTCGAAACTAATGAAAAACTGTTTTTT. The variable domain in full, with the rest retrieved from reference TRBV18 and TRBJ1-4, is NAGVMQNPRHLVRRRGQEARLRCSPMKGHSHVYWYRQLPEEGLKFMVYLQKENIIDESGMPKERFSAEFPKEGPSILRIQQVVRGDSAAYFCASSPQVETNEKLFFGSGTQLSVL.

The V call is TRBV20-1, the J call TRBJ1-2; TRBD1 matches at 7 bases. Trimming took 2 bases from V and 1 from J; bases not matched to a gene: 4. Germline V gene lookup returns CDR1 DFQATT and CDR2 SNEGSKA (reference sequence). The CDR3 runs 14 residues. The CDR3, as DNA: TGCAGTGCTAGAAAGACAGGGAGTAACTATGGCTACACCTTC. This gives the protein CSARKTGSNYGYTF.